The source of this TCR beta chain is a study of CD8+CD57+ T cells in acquired aplastic anemia. The overall study: Mean yield of DNA from sorted CD4+ and CD8+ cells was 2.5 to 4 ug.

The template used for profiling TCR beta VDJ and CDR3 was genomic DNA. Each CDR3 protein gets one entry after TCRdb re-called the reads with MiXCR. The top ten clones hold about 42% of a sample with 170,000 or so distinct CDR3 sequences, 63% of them seen once. Whole-study results and caveats: It was found that twenty-nine CD8+ CDR3 sequences were shared between patients and controls.

Patients chosen for sequencing had CD8+CD57+ cells that had expanded, as shown by flow cytometry. Every patient was diagnosed with severe acquired aplastic anemia. The study sampled blood from patients who had received no therapy. As to this clonotype: Its antigen is unknown.

Unmatched junction bases numbered 9, after V lost 6 bases and J lost 3 bases. This CDR3 has 15 amino acids. Germline CDR1 and CDR2: DFQATT and SNEGSKA (reference sequence). The J gene is TRBJ2-1, the V gene TRBV20-1; 9 bases match TRBD2. The TCR was taken from a human donor with aplastic anemia. The sequencing input was sorted CD4+, CD8+, or CD8+CD57+ T cells (not recorded which) from PBMCs. CDR3 nucleotide sequence: TGCAGTGCCCCCGCGGGGGGGGGAGACTACAATGAGCAGTTCTTC. It yields the protein CSAPAGGGDYNEQFF.